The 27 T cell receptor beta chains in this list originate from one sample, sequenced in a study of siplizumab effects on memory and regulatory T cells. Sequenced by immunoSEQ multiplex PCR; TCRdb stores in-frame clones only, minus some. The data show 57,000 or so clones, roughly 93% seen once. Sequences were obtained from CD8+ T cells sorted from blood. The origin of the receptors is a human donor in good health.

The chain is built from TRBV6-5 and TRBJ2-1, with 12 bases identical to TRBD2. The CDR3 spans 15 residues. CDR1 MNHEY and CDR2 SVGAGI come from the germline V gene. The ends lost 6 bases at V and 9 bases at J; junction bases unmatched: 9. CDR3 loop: CASSDGLAGSLEQFF. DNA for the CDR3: TGTGCCAGCAGCGATGGACTAGCGGGATCTCTTGAGCAGTTCTTC.

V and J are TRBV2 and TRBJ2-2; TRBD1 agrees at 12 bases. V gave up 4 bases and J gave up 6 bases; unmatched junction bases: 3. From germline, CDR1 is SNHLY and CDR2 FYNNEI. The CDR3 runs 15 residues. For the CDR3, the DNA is TGTGCCAGCAGTGGGGACAGGGGGCGCCCCGGGGAGCTGTTTTTT. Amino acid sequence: CASSGDRGRPGELFF.

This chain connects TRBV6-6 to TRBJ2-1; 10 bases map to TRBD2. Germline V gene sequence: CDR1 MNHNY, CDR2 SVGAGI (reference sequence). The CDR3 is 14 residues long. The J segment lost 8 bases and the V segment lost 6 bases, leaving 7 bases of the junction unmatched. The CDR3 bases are TGTGCCAGCAGCCCGGGGCTAGCGGGGGATGAGCAGTTCTTC. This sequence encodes CASSPGLAGDEQFF.

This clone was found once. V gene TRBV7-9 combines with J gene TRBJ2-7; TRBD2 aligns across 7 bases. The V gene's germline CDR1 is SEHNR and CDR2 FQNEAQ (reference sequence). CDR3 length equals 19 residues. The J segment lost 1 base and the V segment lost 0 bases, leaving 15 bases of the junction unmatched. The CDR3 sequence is CASSLALAVGAGISYEQYF. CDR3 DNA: TGTGCCAGCAGCTTAGCCCTCGCGGTTGGAGCGGGGATATCCTACGAGCAGTACTTC.

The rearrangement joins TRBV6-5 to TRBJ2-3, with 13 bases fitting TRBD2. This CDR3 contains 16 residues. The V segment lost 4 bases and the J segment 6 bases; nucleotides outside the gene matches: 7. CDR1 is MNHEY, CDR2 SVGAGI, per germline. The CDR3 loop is CASSLLAGGKWDTQYF. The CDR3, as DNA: TGTGCCAGCAGTTTACTAGCGGGAGGGAAGTGGGATACGCAGTATTTT.

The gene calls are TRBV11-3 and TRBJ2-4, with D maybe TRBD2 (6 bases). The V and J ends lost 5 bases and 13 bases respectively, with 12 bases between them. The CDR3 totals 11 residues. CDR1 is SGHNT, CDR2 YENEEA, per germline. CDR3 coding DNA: TGTGCCAGCAGCAGGGACTCCTTCCAGTACTTC. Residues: CASSRDSFQYF.

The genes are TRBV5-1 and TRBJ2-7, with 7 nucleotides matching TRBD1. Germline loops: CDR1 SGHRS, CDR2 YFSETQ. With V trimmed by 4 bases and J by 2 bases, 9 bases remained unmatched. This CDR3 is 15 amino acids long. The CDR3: CASSPQWDSTYEQYF. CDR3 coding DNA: TGCGCCAGCAGCCCCCAGTGGGACAGTACCTACGAGCAGTACTTC. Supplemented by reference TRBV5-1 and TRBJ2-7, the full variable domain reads KAGVTQTPRYLIKTRGQQVTLSCSPISGHRSVSWYQQTPGQGLQFLFEYFSETQRNKGNFPGRFSGRQFSNSRSEMNVSTLELGDSALYLCASSPQWDSTYEQYFGPGTRLTVT.

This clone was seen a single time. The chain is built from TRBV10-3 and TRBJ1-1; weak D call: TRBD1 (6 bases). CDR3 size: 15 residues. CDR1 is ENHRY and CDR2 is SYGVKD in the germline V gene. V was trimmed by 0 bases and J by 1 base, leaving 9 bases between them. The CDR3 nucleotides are TGTGCCATCAGTGAGTCGAAGGGGGGGAACACTGAAGCTTTCTTT. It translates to CAISESKGGNTEAFF.

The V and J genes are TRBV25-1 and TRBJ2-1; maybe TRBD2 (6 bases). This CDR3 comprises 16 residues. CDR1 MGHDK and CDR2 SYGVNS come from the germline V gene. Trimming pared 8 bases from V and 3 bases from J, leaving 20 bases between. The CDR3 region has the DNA TGTGCCAGCCACCCCGTGGGCGGGAAAGTCTACAATGAGCAGTTCTTC. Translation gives CASHPVGGKVYNEQFF. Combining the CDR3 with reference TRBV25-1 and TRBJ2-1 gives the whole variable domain EADIYQTPRYLVIGTGKKITLECSQTMGHDKMYWYQQDPGMELHLIHYSYGVNSTEKGDLSSESTVSRIRTEHFPLTLESARPSHTSQYLCASHPVGGKVYNEQFFGPGTRLTVL.

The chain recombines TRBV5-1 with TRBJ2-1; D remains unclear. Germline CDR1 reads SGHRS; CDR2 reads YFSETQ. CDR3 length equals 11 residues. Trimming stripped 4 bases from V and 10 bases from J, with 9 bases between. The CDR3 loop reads CASSLMEEQFF. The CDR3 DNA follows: TGCGCCAGCAGCCTAATGGAAGAGCAGTTCTTC.

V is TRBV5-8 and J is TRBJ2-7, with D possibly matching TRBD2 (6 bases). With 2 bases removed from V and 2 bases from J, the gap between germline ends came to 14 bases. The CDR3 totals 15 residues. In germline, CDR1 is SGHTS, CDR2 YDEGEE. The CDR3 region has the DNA TGTGCCAGCAGCTTCGCCGGGGGTTTAACCTACGAGCAGTACTTC. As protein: CASSFAGGLTYEQYF.

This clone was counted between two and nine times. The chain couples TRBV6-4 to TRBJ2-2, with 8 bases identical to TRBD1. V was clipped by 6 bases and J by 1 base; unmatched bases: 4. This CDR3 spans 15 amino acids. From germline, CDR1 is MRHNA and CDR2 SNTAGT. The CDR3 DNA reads TGTGCCAGCAGCGACGGGACAGGGAACACCGGGGAGCTGTTTTTT. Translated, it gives CASSDGTGNTGELFF.

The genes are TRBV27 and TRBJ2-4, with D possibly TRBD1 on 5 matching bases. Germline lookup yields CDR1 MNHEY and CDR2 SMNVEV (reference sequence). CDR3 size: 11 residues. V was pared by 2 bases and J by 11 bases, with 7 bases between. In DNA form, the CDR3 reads TGTGCCAGCAGTTTAGGGGCAGTTCAGTACTTC. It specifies CASSLGAVQYF.

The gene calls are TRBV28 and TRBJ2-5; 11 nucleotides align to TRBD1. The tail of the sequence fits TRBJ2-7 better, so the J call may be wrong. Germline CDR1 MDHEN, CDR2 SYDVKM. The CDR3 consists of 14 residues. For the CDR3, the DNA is TGTGCCAGCAGTTCTGGGACAGGGGGGGACGAGCAGTACTTC. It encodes CASSSGTGGDEQYF.

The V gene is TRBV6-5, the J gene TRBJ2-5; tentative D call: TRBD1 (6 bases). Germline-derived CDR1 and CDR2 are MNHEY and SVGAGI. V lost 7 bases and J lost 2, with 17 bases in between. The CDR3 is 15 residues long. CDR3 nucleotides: TGTGCCAGCACCCCCCTGGGACACCGACAAGAGACCCAGTACTTC. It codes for CASTPLGHRQETQYF.

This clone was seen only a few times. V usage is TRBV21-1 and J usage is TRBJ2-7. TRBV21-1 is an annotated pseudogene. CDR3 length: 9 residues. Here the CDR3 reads CARSPEQYF. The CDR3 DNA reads TGTGCCAGAAGCCCCGAGCAGTACTTC.

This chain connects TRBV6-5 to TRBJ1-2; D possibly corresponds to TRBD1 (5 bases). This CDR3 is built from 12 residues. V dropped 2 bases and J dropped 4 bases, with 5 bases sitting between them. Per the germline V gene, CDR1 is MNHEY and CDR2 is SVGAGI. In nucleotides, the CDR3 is TGTGCCAGCAGTTACGACAGCTATGGCTACACCTTC. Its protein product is CASSYDSYGYTF.

As DNA, the CDR3 is TGCGCCAGCAGCCCCGTGACTAGGGGCCCGCAGGCCTACGAGCAGTACTTC. It encodes CASSPVTRGPQAYEQYF. The rearrangement links TRBV4-3 to TRBJ2-7; tentatively, D is TRBD2 (6 bases). This CDR3 is 17 amino acids long. The germline V and J ends were trimmed by 4 bases and 2 bases, with 21 bases remaining between them. The germline gives CDR1 LGHNA, CDR2 YSLEER.

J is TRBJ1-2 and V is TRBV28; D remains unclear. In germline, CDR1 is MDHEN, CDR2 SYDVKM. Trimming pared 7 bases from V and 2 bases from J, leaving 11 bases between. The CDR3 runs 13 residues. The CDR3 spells CASTPPGNYGYTF. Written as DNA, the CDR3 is TGTGCCAGCACCCCACCGGGGAACTATGGCTACACCTTC.

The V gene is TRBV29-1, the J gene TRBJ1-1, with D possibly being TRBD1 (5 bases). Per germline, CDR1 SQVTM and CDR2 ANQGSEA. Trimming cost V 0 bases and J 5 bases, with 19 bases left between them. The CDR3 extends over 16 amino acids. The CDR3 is CSVEDINIGRGTEAFF. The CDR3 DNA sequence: TGCAGCGTTGAAGATATCAATATAGGGAGGGGAACTGAAGCTTTCTTT.

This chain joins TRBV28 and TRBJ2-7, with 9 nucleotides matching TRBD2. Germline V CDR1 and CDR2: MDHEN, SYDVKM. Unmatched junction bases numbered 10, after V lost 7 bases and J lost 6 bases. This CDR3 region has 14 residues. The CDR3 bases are TGTGCCAGCACCCTGGTGCGGGAGGGTTTCGAGCAGTACTTC. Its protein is CASTLVREGFEQYF.

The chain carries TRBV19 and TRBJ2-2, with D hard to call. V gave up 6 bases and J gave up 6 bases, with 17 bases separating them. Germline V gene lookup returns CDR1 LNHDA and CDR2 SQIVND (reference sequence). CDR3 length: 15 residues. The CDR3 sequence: CASSLDLRLAGELFF. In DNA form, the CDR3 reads TGTGCCAGTAGCCTCGATCTGAGGTTGGCCGGGGAGCTGTTTTTT.

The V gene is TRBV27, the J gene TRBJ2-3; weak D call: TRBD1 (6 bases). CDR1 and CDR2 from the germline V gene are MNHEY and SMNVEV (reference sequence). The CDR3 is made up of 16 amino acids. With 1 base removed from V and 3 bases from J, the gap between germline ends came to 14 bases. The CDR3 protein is CASSLWGRGGTDTQYF. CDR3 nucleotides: TGTGCCAGCAGTTTATGGGGACGAGGGGGAACAGATACGCAGTATTTT.

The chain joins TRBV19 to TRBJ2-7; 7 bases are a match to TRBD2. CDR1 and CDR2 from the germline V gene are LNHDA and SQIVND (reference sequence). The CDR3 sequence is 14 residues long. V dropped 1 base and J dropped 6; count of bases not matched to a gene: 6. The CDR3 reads CASSIVAGVVEQYF. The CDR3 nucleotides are TGTGCCAGTAGTATAGTCGCGGGAGTGGTCGAGCAGTACTTC.

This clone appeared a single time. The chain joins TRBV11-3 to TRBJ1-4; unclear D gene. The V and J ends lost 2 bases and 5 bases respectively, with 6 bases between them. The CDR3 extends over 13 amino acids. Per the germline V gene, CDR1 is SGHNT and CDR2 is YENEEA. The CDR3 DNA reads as TGTGCCAGCAGCTTACCACGGAATGAAAAACTGTTTTTT. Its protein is CASSLPRNEKLFF.

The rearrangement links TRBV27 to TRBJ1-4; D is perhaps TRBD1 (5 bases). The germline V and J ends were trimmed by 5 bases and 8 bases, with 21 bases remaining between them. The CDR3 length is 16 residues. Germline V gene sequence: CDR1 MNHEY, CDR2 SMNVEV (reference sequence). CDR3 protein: CASSLTFGTGAEKLFF. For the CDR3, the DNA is TGTGCCAGCAGTCTCACATTCGGGACCGGGGCGGAAAAACTGTTTTTT.

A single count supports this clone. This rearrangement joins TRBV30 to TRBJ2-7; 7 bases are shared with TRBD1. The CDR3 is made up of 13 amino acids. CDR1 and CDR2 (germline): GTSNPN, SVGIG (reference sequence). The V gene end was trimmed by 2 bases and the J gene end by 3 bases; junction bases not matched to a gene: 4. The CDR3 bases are TGTGCCTGGAGTACAGGGGACCTCTACGAGCAGTACTTC. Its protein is CAWSTGDLYEQYF.